The 28 T cell receptor beta chains in this list originate from one sample, sequenced in a study of cytomegalovirus exposure and HLA in healthy donors. With 60 Vbeta and 13 Jbeta primers, the PCR was carried out. TCRdb keeps only in-frame clones here, not all; method: immunoSEQ multiplex PCR. Counted here are 150,000 to 180,000 clones, about 76% occurring once; the ten biggest clones make up 7.7%. The sequenced sample was PBMCs. Source of these receptors: a young man in good health and CMV-seropositive.

This clone has just a few counts. The J gene is TRBJ1-5, the V gene TRBV28, with D perhaps matching TRBD1 (6 bases). Trimming removed 2 bases from V and 9 bases from J, with 14 bases in between. The germline V gene encodes CDR1 MDHEN and CDR2 SYDVKM. The CDR3 runs to 14 residues. The chain's CDR3 is CASSLRQVSRPQHF. Here the CDR3 DNA reads TGTGCCAGCAGTTTACGACAGGTTAGTAGGCCCCAGCATTTT.

The chain combines TRBV13 with TRBJ1-4, with D unresolved. CDR1 is PRHDT and CDR2 is FYEKMQ in the germline V gene (reference sequence). Trimming removed 3 bases at V and 0 bases at J, with 11 bases between. The CDR3 is made up of 16 amino acids. The chain's CDR3 is CASSFGQRATNEKLFF. CDR3 bases: TGTGCCAGCAGCTTCGGGCAGAGGGCAACTAATGAAAAACTGTTTTTT.

This clone was counted a single time. V is TRBV7-3 and J is TRBJ2-5; 10 positions agree with TRBD1. Germline V gene data show CDR1 as SGHTA and CDR2 as FQGTGA. CDR3 length: 16 residues. Trimming removed 1 base from V and 5 bases from J; junction bases left unmatched: 7. This CDR3 is CASSLRPGQGTETQYF. The CDR3 bases are TGTGCCAGCAGCTTAAGACCGGGACAGGGGACGGAGACCCAGTACTTC.

This clone was detected a few times. The chain recombines TRBV7-9 with TRBJ1-4; TRBD1 might be the D (5 bases). With 5 bases removed from V and 4 bases from J, the gap between germline ends came to 11 bases. Germline V gene sequence: CDR1 SEHNR, CDR2 FQNEAQ (reference sequence). CDR3 length: 14 amino acids. Written as DNA, the CDR3 is TGTGCCAGCAGCGTTGGACACATTAATGAAAAACTGTTTTTT. The encoded protein is CASSVGHINEKLFF.

In its sample, this clone was seen once. This rearrangement joins TRBV27 to TRBJ2-7; D ambiguous. CDR3 length: 13 amino acids. V lost 4 bases and J 6 bases, leaving 13 bases between the germline ends. The germline V gene encodes CDR1 MNHEY and CDR2 SMNVEV (reference sequence). For the CDR3, the DNA is TGTGCCAGCAGTTCCCGTCGGTCCCTCGAGCAGTACTTC. Translated: CASSSRRSLEQYF.

The CDR3 reads CASSPDRGRGEQFF. CDR3 coding DNA: TGTGCCAGCAGCCCGGACAGGGGGAGAGGTGAGCAGTTCTTC. The chain recombines TRBV7-8 with TRBJ2-1; TRBD1 matches 10 bases. The CDR3 loop spans 14 amino acids. Germline CDR1 SGHVS, CDR2 FQNEAQ. V shed 5 bases and J 9 bases; nucleotides not matched to a gene: 7.

This clone has more than one count but fewer than ten. The chain employs TRBV9 and TRBJ2-7; TRBD2 might be the D (6 bases). Trimming removed 0 bases at V and 4 bases at J, with 11 bases between. The germline V gene has CDR1 SGDLS and CDR2 YYNGEE. This CDR3 has 14 amino acids. This CDR3 reads CASSVDPAGYEQYF. In nucleotides, the CDR3 is TGTGCCAGCAGCGTAGACCCAGCGGGTTACGAGCAGTACTTC.

The CDR3 DNA is TGTGCCAGCAGTGAATATGTAGTGGCGGGGGAGGGCACAGATACGCAGTATTTT. This codes for CASSEYVVAGEGTDTQYF. V usage is TRBV2 and J usage is TRBJ2-3; 7 nucleotides line up with TRBD2. The CDR3 has 18 amino acids. The V segment lost 2 bases and the J segment 1 base; nucleotides outside the gene matches: 12. The germline V gene encodes CDR1 SNHLY and CDR2 FYNNEI.

V gene TRBV11-3 combines with J gene TRBJ1-1; D remains ambiguous. V lost 5 bases, J lost 3 bases, and 10 bases lay in between. Germline CDR1 SGHNT, CDR2 YENEEA. The CDR3 is 13 residues long. In DNA form, the CDR3 reads TGTGCCAGCAGCCCAGAGAGGTACACTGAAGCTTTCTTT. It encodes CASSPERYTEAFF.

V and J are TRBV12-2 and TRBJ1-2; the table's D call TRBD1 went unverified against the DNA. TRBV12-2 represents a pseudogene. The CDR3 has 13 residues. This CDR3 is CASRARDRADYTF. The CDR3 DNA follows: TGTGCAAGTCGCGCGCGGGACAGGGCCGACTACACCTTC.

Details on this clone: Other DNA sequences from this sample encode an identical CDR3 as well. V is TRBV5-8 and J is TRBJ2-7, with TRBD1 identical over 8 bases. Germline V gene data show CDR1 as SGHTS and CDR2 as YDEGEE. The CDR3 extends over 14 amino acids. Trimming took 0 bases from V and 4 from J; bases not matched to a gene: 3. This CDR3 is CASSLGQGLYEQYF. CDR3 coding DNA: TGTGCCAGCAGCTTGGGACAGGGGTTGTACGAGCAGTACTTC.

V and J are TRBV14 and TRBJ2-7; TRBD2 matches 8 bases. This CDR3 comprises 16 residues. V lost 7 bases and J lost 0; bases outside the gene matches: 11. Germline loops: CDR1 SGHDN, CDR2 FVKESK. CDR3 protein: CASIRQAGEISYEQYF. The CDR3 DNA reads TGTGCCAGCATCCGACAAGCGGGAGAGATCTCCTACGAGCAGTACTTC.

The V and J genes are TRBV2 and TRBJ1-1; D gene unclear. Germline values: CDR1 SNHLY, CDR2 FYNNEI. V gave up 7 bases and J gave up 0 bases, with 9 bases separating them. The CDR3 extends over 13 amino acids. As DNA, the CDR3 is TGTGCCAGCACCAAGCTCATGAACACTGAAGCTTTCTTT. It translates to CASTKLMNTEAFF.

V is TRBV27 and J is TRBJ2-2; the match to TRBD1 covers 7 bases. Germline CDR1 MNHEY, CDR2 SMNVEV (reference sequence). V shed 2 bases and J 1 base; nucleotides not matched to a gene: 10. This CDR3 comprises 18 residues. The CDR3 DNA follows: TGTGCCAGCAGTTTAATGTGGGGAAACAGGGGGAACACCGGGGAGCTGTTTTTT. It codes for CASSLMWGNRGNTGELFF.

The chain recombines TRBV9 with TRBJ1-1; perhaps TRBD1 as D (5 bases). This CDR3 region has 16 residues. V lost 0 bases, J lost 0 bases, and 12 bases lay in between. Germline V CDR1 and CDR2: SGDLS, YYNGEE. The CDR3 nucleotides read TGTGCCAGCAGCGTAGAAGGAACAGGTTTGAACACTGAAGCTTTCTTT. Amino acid sequence: CASSVEGTGLNTEAFF.

V usage is TRBV19 and J usage is TRBJ2-7, with D maybe TRBD1 (6 bases). Germline CDR1 reads LNHDA; CDR2 reads SQIVND (reference sequence). The germline V and J ends were trimmed by 1 base and 0 bases, with 10 bases remaining between them. CDR3 length: 15 amino acids. CDR3 nucleotide sequence: TGTGCCAGTAGTATAGGTACAGGGAGCTCCTACGAGCAGTACTTC. It codes for CASSIGTGSSYEQYF. The full variable domain, with the rest looked up from reference TRBV19 and TRBJ2-7, is DGGITQSPKYLFRKEGQNVTLSCEQNLNHDAMYWYRQDPGQGLRLIYYSQIVNDFQKGDIAEGYSVSREKKESFPLTVTSAQKNPTAFYLCASSIGTGSSYEQYFGPGTRLTVT.

The V call is TRBV29-1, the J call TRBJ1-2, with D maybe TRBD1 (5 bases). V was cut by 3 bases and J by 5 bases, with 10 bases left in between. From germline, CDR1 is SQVTM and CDR2 ANQGSEA. The CDR3 has 12 residues. CDR3 loop: CSVDGGTYGYTF. Here the CDR3 DNA reads TGCAGCGTTGATGGTGGGACTTATGGCTACACCTTC.

The rearrangement joins TRBV18 to TRBJ1-3; tentatively, D is TRBD1 (6 bases). V lost 2 bases, J lost 0 bases, and 8 bases lay in between. Germline V gene lookup returns CDR1 KGHSH and CDR2 LQKENI. CDR3 size: 15 residues. CDR3 nucleotide sequence: TGTGCCAGCTCACCAAGACAGGACTCTGGAAACACCATATATTTT. It codes for CASSPRQDSGNTIYF.

The chain links TRBV6-1 to TRBJ1-3, with D tentatively TRBD1 (6 bases). CDR1 is MNHNS, CDR2 SASEGT, per germline. V was clipped by 4 bases and J by 0 bases, with 19 bases between them. The CDR3 sequence is 18 residues long. The CDR3 protein is CASSARGGPLSSGNTIYF. The CDR3 nucleotides are TGTGCCAGCAGTGCGAGGGGGGGGCCCCTCAGCTCTGGAAACACCATATATTTT.

The chain is built from TRBV7-2 and TRBJ1-4; D may be TRBD1 (5 bases). CDR3 length equals 15 residues. Germline V gene data show CDR1 as SGHTA and CDR2 as FQGNSA. Trimming removed 1 base from V and 2 bases from J, with 8 bases in between. The CDR3 region is CASSLVPGTNEKLFF. In DNA, the CDR3 is TGTGCCAGCAGCTTAGTACCAGGGACTAATGAAAAACTGTTTTTT.

The chain combines TRBV30 with TRBJ2-7; D is undetermined. This CDR3 is built from 16 residues. With 2 bases removed from V and 5 bases from J, the gap between germline ends came to 22 bases. Germline CDR1 and CDR2: GTSNPN and SVGIG (reference sequence). CDR3 region: CAWSFSQAVFKNEQYF. The CDR3 DNA follows: TGTGCCTGGAGTTTCAGTCAGGCAGTGTTCAAAAACGAGCAGTACTTC.

V gene TRBV30 combines with J gene TRBJ2-1; 9 bases match TRBD2. V shed 5 bases and J 7 bases; nucleotides not matched to a gene: 12. The germline V gene has CDR1 GTSNPN and CDR2 SVGIG (reference sequence). The CDR3 spans 15 residues. The CDR3 here is CAWDQGLAQGNEQFF. CDR3 bases: TGTGCCTGGGACCAGGGACTAGCACAGGGGAATGAGCAGTTCTTC. The full variable domain, rest sourced from reference TRBV30 and TRBJ2-1, is SQTIHQWPATLVQPVGSPLSLECTVEGTSNPNLYWYRQAAGRGLQLLFYSVGIGQISSEVPQNLSASRPQDRQFILSSKKLLLSDSGFYLCAWDQGLAQGNEQFFGPGTRLTVL.

The count of this clone is one. The V and J genes are TRBV29-1 and TRBJ2-3; TRBD2 is a possible D gene (6 bases). With 0 bases removed from V and 10 bases from J, the gap between germline ends came to 14 bases. The CDR3 has 13 amino acids. Germline CDR1 and CDR2: SQVTM and ANQGSEA. The CDR3 loop reads CSVEDGRDSAQYF. In nucleotides, the CDR3 is TGCAGCGTTGAAGATGGCCGGGACTCGGCGCAGTATTTT.

The gene calls are TRBV11-2 and TRBJ2-1; TRBD1 might be the D (5 bases). Trimming removed 5 bases at V and 4 bases at J, with 15 bases between. The germline CDR1 and CDR2 sequences are SGHAT and FQNNGV. This CDR3 is 15 amino acids long. The CDR3 DNA follows: TGTGCCAGCAGCACCCTGGTGGGGCAGTACAATGAGCAGTTCTTC. Amino acid sequence: CASSTLVGQYNEQFF. Full variable domain (missing parts from reference TRBV11-2 and TRBJ2-1): EAGVAQSPRYKIIEKRQSVAFWCNPISGHATLYWYQQILGQGPKLLIQFQNNGVVDDSQLPKDRFSAERLKGVDSTLKIQPAKLEDSAVYLCASSTLVGQYNEQFFGPGTRLTVL.

This chain links TRBV2 with TRBJ1-5; D gene ambiguous. This CDR3 has 15 residues. Germline CDR1 is SNHLY and CDR2 is FYNNEI. The V end lost 2 bases, the J end lost 3 bases, and 11 bases lay between the germline ends. The CDR3 DNA follows: TGTGCCAGCAGTGAACAGCGGGGTTCCAATCAGCCCCAGCATTTT. It is translated as CASSEQRGSNQPQHF. The variable domain in full, with the rest retrieved from reference TRBV2 and TRBJ1-5, is EPEVTQTPSHQVTQMGQEVILRCVPISNHLYFYWYRQILGQKVEFLVSFYNNEISEKSEIFDDQFSVERPDGSNFTLKIRSTKLEDSAMYFCASSEQRGSNQPQHFGDGTRLSIL.

This clone was picked up a small number of times. The genes are TRBV4-3 and TRBJ1-1; 8 bases are shared with TRBD1. Germline CDR1 LGHNA, CDR2 YSLEER. The CDR3 contains 14 residues. The junction had 5 bases not matched to a gene; V was cut back by 4 bases and J by 4 bases. CDR3: CASSLEQGGTEAFF. CDR3 nucleotides: TGCGCCAGCAGCCTGGAACAGGGGGGCACTGAAGCTTTCTTT.

J is TRBJ2-5 and V is TRBV6-6; TRBD2 matches 13 bases. Germline V gives CDR1 MNHNY, CDR2 SVGAGI (reference sequence). CDR3 size: 15 residues. Germline trimming cut 7 bases from V and 5 bases from J; bases unmatched to any gene: 7. The CDR3 here is CASTLLAGGPETQYF. The DNA of the CDR3 is TGTGCCAGCACCCTACTAGCGGGGGGGCCGGAGACCCAGTACTTC.

The chain is built from TRBV27 and TRBJ1-1; 7 bases line up with TRBD1. The germline V gene encodes CDR1 MNHEY and CDR2 SMNVEV (reference sequence). CDR3 size: 16 residues. V lost 5 bases and J lost 0; bases outside the gene matches: 9. DNA of the CDR3: TGTGCCAGCAGTCCCCGAGGGGGCGCGATGAACACTGAAGCTTTCTTT. Encoded protein: CASSPRGGAMNTEAFF.